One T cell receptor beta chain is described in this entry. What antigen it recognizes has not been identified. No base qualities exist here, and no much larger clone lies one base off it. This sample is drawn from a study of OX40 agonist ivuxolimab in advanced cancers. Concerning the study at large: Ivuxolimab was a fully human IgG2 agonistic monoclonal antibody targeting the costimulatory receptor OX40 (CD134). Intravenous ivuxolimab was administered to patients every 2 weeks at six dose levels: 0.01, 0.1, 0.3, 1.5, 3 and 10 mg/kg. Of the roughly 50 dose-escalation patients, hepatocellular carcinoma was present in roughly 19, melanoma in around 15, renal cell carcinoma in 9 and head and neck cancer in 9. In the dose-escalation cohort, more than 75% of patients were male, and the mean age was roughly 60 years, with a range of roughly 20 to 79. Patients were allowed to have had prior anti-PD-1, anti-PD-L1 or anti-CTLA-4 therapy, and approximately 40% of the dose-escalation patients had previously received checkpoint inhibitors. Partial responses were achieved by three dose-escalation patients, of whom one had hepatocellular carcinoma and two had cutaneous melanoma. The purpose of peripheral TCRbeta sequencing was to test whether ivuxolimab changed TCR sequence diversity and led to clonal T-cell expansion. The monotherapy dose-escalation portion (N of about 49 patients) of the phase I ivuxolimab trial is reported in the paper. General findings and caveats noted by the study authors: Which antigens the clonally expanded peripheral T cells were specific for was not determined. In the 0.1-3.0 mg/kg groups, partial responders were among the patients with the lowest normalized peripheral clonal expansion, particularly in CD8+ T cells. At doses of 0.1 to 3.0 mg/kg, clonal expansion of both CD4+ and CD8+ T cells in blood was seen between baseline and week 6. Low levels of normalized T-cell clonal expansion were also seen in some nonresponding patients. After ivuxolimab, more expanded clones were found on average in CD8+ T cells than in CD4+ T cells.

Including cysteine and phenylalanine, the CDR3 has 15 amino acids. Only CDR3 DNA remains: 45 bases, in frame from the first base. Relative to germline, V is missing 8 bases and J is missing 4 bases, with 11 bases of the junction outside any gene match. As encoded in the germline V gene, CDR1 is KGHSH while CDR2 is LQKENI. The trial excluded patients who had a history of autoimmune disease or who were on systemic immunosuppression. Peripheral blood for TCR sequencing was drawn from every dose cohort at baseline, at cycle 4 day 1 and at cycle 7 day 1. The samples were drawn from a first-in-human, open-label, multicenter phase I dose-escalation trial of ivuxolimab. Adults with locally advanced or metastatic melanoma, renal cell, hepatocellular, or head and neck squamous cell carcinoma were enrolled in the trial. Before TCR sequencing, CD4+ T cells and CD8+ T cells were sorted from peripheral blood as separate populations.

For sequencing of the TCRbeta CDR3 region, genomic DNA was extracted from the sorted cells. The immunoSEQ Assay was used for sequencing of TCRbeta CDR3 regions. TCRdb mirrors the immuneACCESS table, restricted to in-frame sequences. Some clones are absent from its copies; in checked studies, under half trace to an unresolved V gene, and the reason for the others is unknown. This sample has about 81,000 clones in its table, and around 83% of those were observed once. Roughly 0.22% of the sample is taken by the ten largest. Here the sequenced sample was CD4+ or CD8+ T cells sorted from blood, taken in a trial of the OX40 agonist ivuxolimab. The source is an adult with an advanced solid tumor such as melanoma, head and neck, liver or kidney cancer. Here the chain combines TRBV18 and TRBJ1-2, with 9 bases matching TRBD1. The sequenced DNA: TGTGCCAGCGCTACCGGGACAGGGACGGCCTATGGCTACACCTTC. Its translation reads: CASATGTGTAYGYTF.